These 27 T cell receptor beta chains were sequenced from one sample in a study of spatial heterogeneity in lung cancer. Time point meaning: sample taken at primary tumor resection. Their specific antigens are unknown. Study-wide results and caveats: The number of expanded tumor alpha and beta chains correlated with mutation number.

Using its own MiXCR run on the 5' RACE reads, TCRdb lists one record per CDR3 protein. The table includes about 910 distinct CDR3 sequences, more than 35% detected once. This specimen consisted of lung tumor tissue, obtained at surgery. The receptors were sampled from a female donor with early-stage non-small cell lung cancer.

Within the sample, this clonotype is hyperexpanded. The CDR3 region has the DNA TGTGCCAGTCTTAGCGGCCAATCCTACAATGAGCAGTTCTTC. Encoded protein: CASLSGQSYNEQFF. This chain links TRBV6-1 with TRBJ2-1, with a tentative D call TRBD2 (6 bases). With 9 bases removed from V and 1 base from J, the gap between germline ends came to 13 bases. The CDR3 runs 14 residues. Germline-derived CDR1 and CDR2 are MNHNS and SASEGT.

This clonotype is medium-sized. The V and J genes are TRBV7-2 and TRBJ2-5, with D possibly TRBD2 on 6 matching bases. Germline V lookup: CDR1 SGHTA, CDR2 FQGNSA. The CDR3 length is 14 residues. V was trimmed by 0 bases and J by 5 bases, leaving 10 bases between them. CDR3 bases: TGTGCCAGCAGCTTAGCGGGGGGAATCGAGACCCAGTACTTC. Residues: CASSLAGGIETQYF.

This clonotype is large within its sample. The chain combines TRBV5-1 with TRBJ1-3, with D tentatively TRBD1 (5 bases). This CDR3 comprises 15 residues. The ends were cut back, 4 bases at V and 0 bases at J, with 11 bases in the middle. In germline, CDR1 is SGHRS, CDR2 YFSETQ. CDR3 region: CASSPRESSGNTIYF. As DNA, the CDR3 is TGCGCCAGCAGCCCCAGGGAGAGCTCTGGAAACACCATATATTTT.

This chain links TRBV10-1 with TRBJ2-3, with 9 nucleotides matching TRBD2. Germline values: CDR1 WNHNN, CDR2 SYGVQD (reference sequence). The CDR3 runs to 17 residues. V lost 0 bases and J lost 0; bases outside the gene matches: 4. The CDR3 loop reads CASSESEAGGSTDTQYF. CDR3 coding DNA: TGCGCCAGCAGTGAGTCGGAAGCGGGGGGCAGCACAGATACGCAGTATTTT.

By sample share, this clonotype is large (0.1 to 1%). The chain recombines TRBV6-1 with TRBJ2-3; D unclear. Deletions cut 3 bases from V and 0 bases from J, with 10 bases between. Germline V CDR1 and CDR2: MNHNS, SASEGT. This CDR3 has 15 amino acids. The CDR3 reads CASSEFMISTDTQYF. The CDR3 DNA reads as TGTGCCAGCAGTGAGTTTATGATTAGCACAGATACGCAGTATTTT.

J is TRBJ2-3 and V is TRBV11-1; D is possibly TRBD2 (6 bases). The V gene lost 4 bases and the J gene lost 9 bases, with 20 bases spanning the gap. This CDR3 is 15 amino acids long. Per the germline V gene, CDR1 is SGHAT and CDR2 is FQDESV (reference sequence). CDR3 nucleotides: TGTGCCAGCAGCTACGACCGGGACTGGGGATGGACGCAGTATTTT. As protein: CASSYDRDWGWTQYF.

The CDR3 is CASSPGLAGVGPKNIQYF. The DNA for the CDR3 is TGTGCCAGCAGTCCGGGACTAGCGGGAGTGGGTCCCAAAAACATTCAGTACTTC. V is TRBV12-3 or TRBV12-4 and J is TRBJ2-4; TRBD2 matches at 14 bases. The length of the CDR3 is 18 residues. The V and J ends lost 5 bases and 2 bases, in that order; junction bases with no gene match: 8.

DNA of the CDR3: TGTGCCAGCACTGGACTGAGATTCTACAATGAGCAGTTCTTC. Translated, it gives CASTGLRFYNEQFF. The chain recombines TRBV27 with TRBJ2-1; D possibly corresponds to TRBD2 (5 bases). Per the germline V gene, CDR1 is MNHEY and CDR2 is SMNVEV (reference sequence). Trimming took off 7 bases at V and 3 bases at J, with 13 bases between the two ends. This CDR3 spans 14 amino acids.

The rearrangement joins TRBV6-2 or TRBV6-3 to TRBJ2-5; a possible D gene is TRBD1 (6 bases). Trimming pared 5 bases from V and 5 bases from J, leaving 15 bases between. The CDR3 sequence is 14 residues long. From germline, CDR1 is MNHEY and CDR2 SVGEGT. CDR3 protein: CASSQPGVGETQYF. Here the CDR3 DNA reads TGTGCCAGCAGTCAACCAGGGGTAGGGGAGACCCAGTACTTC.

This chain joins TRBV29-1 and TRBJ1-1, with D unclear. Per germline, CDR1 SQVTM and CDR2 ANQGSEA. V was pared by 6 bases and J by 12 bases, with 11 bases between. The CDR3 covers 9 residues. The CDR3 region has the DNA TGCAGCGTCCGGCCCAGATCTTTCTTT. This sequence encodes CSVRPRSFF.

Only a few counts were recorded for this clonotype. J is TRBJ2-7 and V is TRBV6-2 or TRBV6-3; unclear D gene. Germline V CDR1 and CDR2: MNHEY, SVGEGT. The CDR3 runs 13 residues. V was pared by 2 bases and J by 0 bases, with 5 bases between. The CDR3 nucleotides are TGTGCCAGCAGTTACGGAAACTCCTACGAGCAGTACTTC. Its translation: CASSYGNSYEQYF.

The table lists this clonotype with a few counts. The chain has TRBV7-6 and TRBJ2-7, with 11 positions matching TRBD2. J lost 10 bases, V lost 5 bases, and 7 bases had no gene match. CDR1 is SGHVS, CDR2 FNYEAQ, per germline. The CDR3 length is 13 residues. CDR3 sequence: CASSTPGLAEQYF. CDR3 DNA sequence: TGTGCCAGCAGCACACCGGGACTAGCGGAACAGTACTTC. The variable domain in full, completed from reference TRBV7-6 and TRBJ2-7, reads GAGVSQSPRYKVTKRGQDVALRCDPISGHVSLYWYRQALGQGPEFLTYFNYEAQQDKSGLPNDRFSAERPEGSISTLTIQRTEQRDSAMYRCASSTPGLAEQYFGPGTRLTVT.

CDR3 protein: CASSTTSGRGYEQYF. The CDR3 DNA reads TGTGCCAGCAGTACGACTAGCGGGAGAGGCTACGAGCAGTACTTC. This chain joins TRBV11-2 and TRBJ2-7, with 12 bases identical to TRBD2. CDR3 length: 15 residues. The junction had 6 bases not matched to a gene; V was cut back by 6 bases and J by 3 bases. The germline CDR1 and CDR2 sequences are SGHAT and FQNNGV.

The rearrangement links TRBV30 to TRBJ2-7; 13 bases are a match to TRBD2. V trimming: 5 bases; J trimming: 7 bases; junction bases outside the gene matches: 2. Germline CDR1 GTSNPN, CDR2 SVGIG (reference sequence). This CDR3 comprises 12 residues. CDR3: CAWGLAGVEQYF. The CDR3 DNA reads TGTGCCTGGGGACTAGCGGGAGTGGAGCAGTACTTC.

The CDR3 loop reads CASSGRGGSPYEQYF. The CDR3 DNA reads TGCGCCAGCAGTGGGCGCGGCGGGAGCCCCTACGAGCAGTACTTC. This chain joins TRBV10-2 and TRBJ2-7, with 7 bases fitting TRBD2. The V and J ends lost 4 bases and 2 bases, in that order; junction bases with no gene match: 8. CDR3 length equals 15 residues. Germline V lookup: CDR1 WSHSY, CDR2 SAAADI.

There are a few counts of this clonotype. The chain combines TRBV13 with TRBJ2-7, with D tentatively TRBD1 (5 bases). Trimming took off 8 bases at V and 6 bases at J, with 14 bases between the two ends. This CDR3 is 12 amino acids long. Germline-derived CDR1 and CDR2 are PRHDT and FYEKMQ (reference sequence). The CDR3 bases are TGTGCCAGCGGCCAGGGATCTCGCGAGCAGTACTTC. This translates into CASGQGSREQYF.

This clonotype showed up just a few times. The chain uses TRBV19 and TRBJ2-1; D remains unclear. Germline V lookup: CDR1 LNHDA, CDR2 SQIVND (reference sequence). This CDR3 comprises 16 residues. The ends were cut back, 5 bases at V and 1 base at J, with 15 bases in the middle. The CDR3 reads CASSPDPLGSYNEQFF. DNA for the CDR3: TGTGCCAGTAGTCCCGACCCCCTAGGGTCCTACAATGAGCAGTTCTTC.

This clonotype is labeled large (0.1 to 1%). The chain is built from TRBV20-1 and TRBJ2-3, with D possibly matching TRBD1 (6 bases). The CDR3 is made up of 13 amino acids. Trimming removed 6 bases at V and 7 bases at J, with 17 bases between. CDR1 and CDR2 (germline): DFQATT, SNEGSKA (reference sequence). The CDR3 spells CSAPAQGLNTQYF. In nucleotides, the CDR3 is TGCAGTGCCCCTGCGCAGGGGTTAAATACGCAGTATTTT.

This clonotype is categorized as large (0.1 to 1%). The chain uses TRBV11-2 and TRBJ2-6; tentative D call: TRBD1 (5 bases). Germline V gene sequence: CDR1 SGHAT, CDR2 FQNNGV. This CDR3 comprises 19 residues. Trimming removed 0 bases from V and 4 bases from J, with 19 bases in between. CDR3 bases: TGTGCCAGCAGCTTAGACAGGGTGCCCTCTAGTTCCGGGGCCAACGTCCTGACTTTC. This codes for CASSLDRVPSSSGANVLTF.

V gene TRBV7-8 combines with J gene TRBJ2-7; D remains ambiguous. The CDR3 loop spans 14 amino acids. The V gene's germline CDR1 is SGHVS and CDR2 FQNEAQ. V lost 1 base and J lost 3, with 10 bases in between. DNA of the CDR3: TGTGCCAGCAGCTTAGGCAGAGTGTTCTACGAGCAGTACTTC. This gives the protein CASSLGRVFYEQYF.

This clonotype occurred a few times. This chain joins TRBV7-3 and TRBJ2-5; D is possibly TRBD1 (6 bases). Germline V gene data show CDR1 as SGHTA and CDR2 as FQGTGA. V lost 5 bases to trimming and J lost 2 bases, with 15 bases between them. The CDR3 length is 15 residues. The CDR3 is CASSRQAASQETQYF. The DNA of the CDR3 is TGTGCCAGCAGCCGACAGGCCGCGTCGCAAGAGACCCAGTACTTC.

This clonotype was seen a handful of times. CDR3 amino acids: CASSESDVAGWVYNEQFF. CDR3 DNA sequence: TGCGCCAGCAGTGAGTCGGATGTCGCTGGATGGGTTTACAATGAGCAGTTCTTC. The V gene is TRBV10-2, the J gene TRBJ2-1; no definite D call. The CDR3 covers 18 residues. Trimming cost V 0 bases and J 4 bases, with 19 bases left between them. Germline CDR1 is WSHSY and CDR2 is SAAADI.

V gene TRBV6-2 or TRBV6-3 combines with J gene TRBJ2-2, with D tentatively TRBD2 (5 bases). Germline loops: CDR1 MNHEY, CDR2 SVGEGT. The CDR3 is 15 residues long. Trimming pared 7 bases from V and 0 bases from J, leaving 12 bases between. The CDR3 DNA reads as TGTGCCAGCAAGGGAGCGGAGGCGAACACCGGGGAGCTGTTTTTT. This sequence encodes CASKGAEANTGELFF.

V and J are TRBV7-9 and TRBJ2-2, with 9 bases that match TRBD2. The germline gives CDR1 SEHNR, CDR2 FQNEAQ (reference sequence). The length of the CDR3 is 17 residues. Losses at the gene ends were 6 bases for V and 2 bases for J; bases not matched to a gene: 10. The CDR3 loop is CASSFIRLADNTGELFF. DNA of the CDR3: TGTGCCAGCAGTTTCATCAGACTAGCGGATAACACCGGGGAGCTGTTTTTT.

This chain uses TRBV11-2 with TRBJ2-7, with 7 bases matching TRBD1. The CDR3 contains 12 residues. With 8 bases clipped from V and 3 bases from J, the junction kept 4 bases outside the gene matches. Germline V lookup: CDR1 SGHAT, CDR2 FQNNGV. CDR3 sequence reads: CASRQGLYEQYF. In DNA form, the CDR3 reads TGTGCCAGCCGACAGGGCCTCTACGAGCAGTACTTC.

A few counts support this clonotype. The chain uses TRBV10-3 and TRBJ2-5; the D is unclear. Trimming stripped 3 bases from V and 0 bases from J, with 11 bases between. Germline CDR1 reads ENHRY; CDR2 reads SYGVKD. The CDR3 runs to 15 residues. CDR3 DNA: TGTGCCATCAGTGATCTAGGCTCCTACCAAGAGACCCAGTACTTC. Its translation: CAISDLGSYQETQYF.

The rearrangement links TRBV30 to TRBJ2-5; TRBD1 is a possible D gene (5 bases). The CDR3 spans 13 residues. CDR1 GTSNPN and CDR2 SVGIG come from the germline V gene (reference sequence). Between the trimmed V and J ends, which lost 3 bases and 4 bases, there was a span of 12 bases. CDR3 loop: CAWRDLGPETQYF. CDR3 nucleotide sequence: TGTGCCTGGAGAGATCTGGGGCCAGAGACCCAGTACTTC.